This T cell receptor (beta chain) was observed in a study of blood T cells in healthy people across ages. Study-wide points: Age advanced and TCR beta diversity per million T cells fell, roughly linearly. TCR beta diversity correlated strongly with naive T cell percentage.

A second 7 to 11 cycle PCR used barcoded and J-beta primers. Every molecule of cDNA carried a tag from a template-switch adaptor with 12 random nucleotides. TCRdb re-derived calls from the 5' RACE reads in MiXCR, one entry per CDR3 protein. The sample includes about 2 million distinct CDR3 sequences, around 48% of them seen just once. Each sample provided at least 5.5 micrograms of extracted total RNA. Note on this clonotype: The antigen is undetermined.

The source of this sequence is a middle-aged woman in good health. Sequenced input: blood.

Here the CDR3 DNA reads TGTGCCAGCAGCAACGCTGCAGGGGCAACCTACGAGCAGTACTTC. The encoded protein is CASSNAAGATYEQYF. The chain combines TRBV7-9 with TRBJ2-7; possible D gene TRBD1, 6 bases. The ends were cut back, 5 bases at V and 2 bases at J, with 16 bases in the middle. CDR3 size: 15 residues. The V gene's germline CDR1 is SEHNR and CDR2 FQNEAQ (reference sequence).